This T cell receptor beta chain was sequenced during a study of blood T cell repertoires in COVID-19 (TCRdb year 2020). The study in broad terms: Samples from collaborators originated in the United States, Italy and Spain and spanned both the acute and convalescent phases of COVID-19. The prospective study material was composed of cDNA or gDNA derived from T cells, B-cell-depleted T cells, or PBMCs. Deeply sampled blood TCRbeta repertoires from subjects exposed to, actively infected with, or recovered from COVID-19 were included in the dataset. A freely available public database, intended as a resource for researchers studying the immune response to SARS-CoV-2, is where the repertoires were released. The samples were drawn from two sources: the first 160 participants of the ongoing ImmuneRACE study, and about 1,300 subjects contributed by 6 global collaborators. Sample metadata almost always included a de-identified subject ID, COVID-19 status, age in years and sex. Where available, HLA class I and class II types were taken from metadata supplied by the sample provider and were not determined by assay-based typing. Summary of the overall study and its limitations: The quantity of clinical and demographic metadata differed by source and by participant and was supplied without curation.

In Seattle, one collaborating source enrolled patients while the infection was active and tracked those patients longitudinally over the course of disease. Whole blood was collected in K2EDTA tubes by collaborating institutions according to the institutions' own protocols. For TCRbeta analysis, collaborators shipped samples in one of three forms: frozen whole blood, isolated PBMCs, or DNA extracted from either of those sample types. TCRbeta CDR3 regions were amplified from genomic DNA using the immunoSEQ Assay, a bias-controlled multiplex PCR. For the original study's pipeline: Within the assay, amplification of reference gene primers was used to estimate how many nucleated cells each sample contained. Sequence reads were collapsed and filtered to measure the absolute abundance of every unique TCRbeta CDR3 rearrangement. For each sample, productive Simpson clonality was calculated as the square root of Simpson's diversity index across productive rearrangements. TCRdb limited this immuneACCESS table to in-frame rearrangements with V and J called. A share of clones is missing; checked studies link under half to unresolved V genes, and the rest is unexplained. That table supplies the V and J calls and clone size; D and trimming were determined from the DNA. This sample is represented by fewer than 250,000 clones; 65% to 90% of them were singletons. 11% of the sample comes from the top ten.

A note on this clone: Its antigen is not yet known. No much larger clonotype is one base removed from it; base qualities were not supplied.

V is cut by 4 bases and J by 6 bases, and the space between the germline ends is 10 bases. The CDR3, from cysteine to phenylalanine, totals 12 residues. Only CDR3 DNA is held: 36 bases, read in frame from base 1. As encoded in the germline V gene, CDR1 is MNHEY while CDR2 is SVGEGT. The V and J segments used are TRBV6-2 or TRBV6-3 and TRBJ2-7; no D gene call is confident. This receptor was taken from a man between 50 and 59 years old with COVID-19, enrolled during active disease. Material for sequencing was peripheral blood. The CDR3 in this case is CASSFPRVEQYF. The sequence in DNA is TGTGCCAGCAGTTTTCCCCGGGTCGAGCAGTACTTC.